This T cell receptor (beta chain) was found in a study of cytomegalovirus exposure and HLA in healthy donors. CDR1 is LGHNA and CDR2 is YNFKEQ in the germline V gene. This CDR3 is 13 amino acids long. Trimming took off 2 bases at V and 4 bases at J, with 8 bases between the two ends. This clone was observed a few times. The target antigen is unknown. Points from the study as a whole: Listed as cytomegalovirus-associated were 150 or so TCR beta chains. It was only CMV serostatus that was available as immune exposure information. By a later analysis, the bulk of CMV-associated TCR beta chains appeared HLA-restricted.

The PCR used 60 Vbeta and 13 Jbeta primers. Method: immunoSEQ multiplex PCR; TCRdb's copy keeps in-frame clones and lacks some. Among around 180,000 clones, approximately 80% were seen once, and the ten largest hold approximately 2.4%. Sequenced input: PBMCs. The origin of this receptor is a male donor in good health and CMV-seronegative. The chain employs TRBV4-2 and TRBJ1-1; D unclear. The CDR3 reads CASSQLSRTEAFF. Here the CDR3 DNA reads TGTGCCAGCAGCCAACTAAGCCGCACTGAAGCTTTCTTT.